This TCR beta chain is from a study of T cell repertoires in cytomegalovirus infection. Whole-study context: Carrying CMV and the relevant HLA type showed in public TCR beta signatures.

From the reads, TCRdb called clonotypes with MiXCR, one entry per CDR3 protein. The sample yields some 230,000 distinct CDR3 sequences, 20% to 25% seen once. The receptor was isolated from a human donor in good health (CMV status not recorded). Some clones in this sample may be carry-over from other donors' samples. Sequenced: CD8+ T cells from PBMCs.

The DNA of the CDR3 is TGTGCCAGCAGCCCCGCGGTGGAGGGGCCGGGATTGGAGACCCAGTACTTC. Translation: CASSPAVEGPGLETQYF. V and J are TRBV7-6 and TRBJ2-5, with a weak D call TRBD2 (6 bases). Germline CDR1 reads SGHVS; CDR2 reads FNYEAQ. The CDR3 spans 17 residues. V lost 5 bases, J lost 5 bases, and 24 bases lay in between. Full variable domain (rest looked up from reference TRBV7-6 and TRBJ2-5): GAGVSQSPRYKVTKRGQDVALRCDPISGHVSLYWYRQALGQGPEFLTYFNYEAQQDKSGLPNDRFSAERPEGSISTLTIQRTEQRDSAMYRCASSPAVEGPGLETQYFGPGTRLLVL.